Shown below are 12 T cell receptor beta chains from a single sample sequenced in a study of T cell repertoires in cytomegalovirus infection. TCRdb re-called the reads with MiXCR, one entry per CDR3 protein. The sample contains approximately 500,000 distinct CDR3 sequences, roughly 12% of which appear only once. What was sequenced was PBMCs. These receptor sequences come from a human donor in good health (CMV status not recorded). Some clones in this sample may be carry-over from other donors' samples.

This clonotype has ten or more counts. This sequence joins TRBV7-9 and TRBJ1-2; no firm D call. The CDR3 length is 15 residues. Trimming took off 3 bases at V and 6 bases at J, with 17 bases between the two ends. Per the germline V gene, CDR1 is SEHNR and CDR2 is FQNEAQ (reference sequence). The CDR3 is CASSFRDPFRDGYTF. CDR3 in DNA: TGTGCCAGCAGCTTTAGAGACCCATTTAGAGATGGCTACACCTTC.

This clonotype has a count of ten or more. The chain combines TRBV28 with TRBJ1-2; D gene unclear. The CDR3 extends over 15 amino acids. The germline V gene encodes CDR1 MDHEN and CDR2 SYDVKM. Between the trimmed V and J ends, which lost 5 bases and 3 bases, there was a span of 16 bases. CDR3 in amino acids: CASSLMSLSDYGYTF. CDR3 bases: TGTGCCAGCAGTCTAATGTCCCTTTCAGACTATGGCTACACCTTC.

This clonotype occurred many times. The chain joins TRBV12-3 or TRBV12-4 to TRBJ2-7; D tentatively fits TRBD1 or TRBD2 (5 bases each). The V and J ends lost 5 bases and 2 bases respectively, with 13 bases between them. The CDR3 is 14 residues long. The CDR3: CASSRGDGPYEQYF. The CDR3 DNA reads as TGTGCCAGCAGTCGAGGGGATGGCCCCTACGAGCAGTACTTC.

J is TRBJ1-5 and V is TRBV7-9; D might be TRBD1 (5 bases). Germline assignment: CDR1 SEHNR and CDR2 FQNEAQ (reference sequence). Trimming removed 1 base from V and 6 bases from J, with 10 bases in between. This CDR3 is 14 amino acids long. CDR3 region: CASSLGQSGQPQHF. The CDR3 bases are TGTGCCAGCAGCTTAGGACAGTCCGGTCAGCCCCAGCATTTT.

The chain is built from TRBV19 and TRBJ2-3; 11 nucleotides align to TRBD1. Germline CDR1 reads LNHDA; CDR2 reads SQIVND (reference sequence). The CDR3 extends over 15 amino acids. The junction had 5 bases not matched to a gene; V was cut back by 6 bases and J by 3 bases. The CDR3 DNA reads TGTGCCAGTAGCGTCCGGGACAGGGGGACAGATACGCAGTATTTT. Protein sequence: CASSVRDRGTDTQYF.

This clonotype turned up a few times. V gene TRBV20-1 combines with J gene TRBJ2-2; the D is unclear. Trimming took 0 bases from V and 4 from J, leaving 12 bases between them. Germline V gene sequence: CDR1 DFQATT, CDR2 SNEGSKA (reference sequence). The CDR3 extends over 15 amino acids. The CDR3 sequence is CSARDLRRSTGELFF. As DNA, the CDR3 is TGCAGTGCTAGAGACCTCAGGAGATCCACCGGGGAGCTGTTTTTT.

The sample holds many counts of this clonotype. The genes are TRBV20-1 and TRBJ1-1; 7 nucleotides align to TRBD1. The CDR3 length is 13 residues. CDR1 is DFQATT, CDR2 SNEGSKA, per germline (reference sequence). The J segment lost 5 bases and the V segment lost 1 base, leaving 4 bases of the junction unmatched. CDR3 nucleotide sequence: TGCAGTGCTAGAGTAGGCAGGGGGACTGAAGCTTTCTTT. It is translated as CSARVGRGTEAFF.

This clonotype was observed a few times. The CDR3 sequence is CASTRTGFRNTEAFF. In DNA form, the CDR3 reads TGTGCCAGCACTAGAACTGGATTCAGGAACACTGAAGCTTTCTTT. This sequence joins TRBV6-1 and TRBJ1-1; D remains unclear. From germline, CDR1 is MNHNS and CDR2 SASEGT. The CDR3 has 15 amino acids. V lost 7 bases and J lost 1, with 16 bases in between.

This clonotype was picked up many times. The CDR3 DNA is TGTGCCAGCAGCTCAATTAGCGGGAGGGCCGATGGCAATGAGCAGTTCTTC. Translated, it gives CASSSISGRADGNEQFF. The V and J genes are TRBV7-9 and TRBJ2-1; 11 bases map to TRBD2. The junction had 11 bases not matched to a gene; V was cut back by 4 bases and J by 6 bases. This CDR3 spans 17 amino acids. CDR1 is SEHNR, CDR2 FQNEAQ, per germline (reference sequence).

The chain is built from TRBV20-1 and TRBJ1-4; D not certain. V lost 0 bases and J 3 bases, leaving 8 bases between the germline ends. CDR1 and CDR2 (germline): DFQATT, SNEGSKA (reference sequence). The CDR3 has 14 residues. The CDR3 DNA sequence: TGCAGTGCTAGAGAATTTACTGCTAATGAAAAACTGTTTTTT. Protein product: CSAREFTANEKLFF.

The chain carries TRBV20-1 and TRBJ1-5; D may be TRBD1 (5 bases). Trimming stripped 5 bases from V and 8 bases from J, with 22 bases between. The germline V gene has CDR1 DFQATT and CDR2 SNEGSKA (reference sequence). The CDR3 has 15 amino acids. The CDR3 loop is CSAAQPGGTFEPQHF. CDR3 bases: TGCAGTGCTGCTCAGCCTGGCGGGACTTTCGAGCCCCAGCATTTT.

The rearrangement links TRBV7-3 to TRBJ1-6, with 7 bases lining up with TRBD1. The germline gives CDR1 SGHTA, CDR2 FQGTGA. Germline trimming cut 4 bases from V and 1 base from J; bases unmatched to any gene: 1. CDR3 size: 15 residues. The CDR3 region is CASSSTGSYNSPLHF. CDR3 nucleotides: TGTGCCAGCAGCTCGACAGGGTCCTATAATTCACCCCTCCACTTT.